One and the same sample provided the 4 T cell receptor beta chains below, sequenced in a study of cytomegalovirus exposure and HLA in healthy donors. Method: immunoSEQ multiplex PCR; TCRdb's copy keeps in-frame clones and lacks some. The sample lists 150,000 to 200,000 clones, about nine tenths occurring once. Sequencing input: PBMCs. The origin of the receptors is a man between 18 and 29 years old in good health and CMV-seropositive.

The CDR3 region is CASSLGPEGYGYTF. The CDR3 DNA is TGTGCCAGCAGCTTAGGTCCTGAGGGCTATGGCTACACCTTC. This sequence joins TRBV7-8 and TRBJ1-2; D unclear. Trimming took 1 base from V and 4 from J, leaving 10 bases between them. The germline V gene encodes CDR1 SGHVS and CDR2 FQNEAQ. The length of the CDR3 is 14 residues.

The chain uses TRBV19 and TRBJ2-7; 14 nucleotides align to TRBD2. This CDR3 has 15 amino acids. V gave up 4 bases and J gave up 5 bases; unmatched junction bases: 4. The germline gives CDR1 LNHDA, CDR2 SQIVND (reference sequence). CDR3 amino acids: CASSTPGLAGDEQYF. The CDR3 DNA follows: TGTGCCAGTAGTACACCGGGACTAGCGGGAGACGAGCAGTACTTC.

The chain employs TRBV7-8 and TRBJ2-7, with 11 bases fitting TRBD2. The V and J ends lost 2 bases and 4 bases, in that order; junction bases with no gene match: 7. In germline, CDR1 is SGHVS, CDR2 FQNEAQ. The CDR3 is 16 amino acids. The CDR3 region has the DNA TGTGCCAGCAGCTTATTTACTAGCGGGAGTTCTTACGAGCAGTACTTC. Translation: CASSLFTSGSSYEQYF.

The rearrangement joins TRBV30 to TRBJ1-1, with TRBD1 identical over 8 bases. With V trimmed by 6 bases and J by 1 base, 7 bases remained unmatched. The germline gives CDR1 GTSNPN, CDR2 SVGIG (reference sequence). The CDR3 length is 14 residues. The DNA of the CDR3 is TGTGCCTGTCGCCAGGGGGCGCGGAACACTGAAGCTTTCTTT. This sequence encodes CACRQGARNTEAFF.